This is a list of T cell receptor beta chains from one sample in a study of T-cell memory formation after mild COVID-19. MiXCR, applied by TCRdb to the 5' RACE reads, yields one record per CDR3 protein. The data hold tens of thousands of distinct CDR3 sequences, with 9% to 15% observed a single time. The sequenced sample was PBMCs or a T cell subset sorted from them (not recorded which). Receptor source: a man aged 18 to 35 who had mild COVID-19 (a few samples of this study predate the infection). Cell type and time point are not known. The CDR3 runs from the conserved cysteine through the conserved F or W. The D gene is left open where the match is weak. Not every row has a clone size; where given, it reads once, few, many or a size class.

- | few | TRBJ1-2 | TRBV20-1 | TGCAGTGCTAGATCGGAACCGAACTATGGCTACACCTTC | CSARSEPNYGYTF
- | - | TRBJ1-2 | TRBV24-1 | TGTGCCACCAGTGACGGTACAGGCTATGGCTACACCTTC | CATSDGTGYGYTF
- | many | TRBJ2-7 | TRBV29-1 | TGCAGCGTTGAAGAGGACGGATTCTCCTACGAGCAGTACTTC | CSVEEDGFSYEQYF
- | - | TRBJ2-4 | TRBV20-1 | TGCAGTGCCGATCAGGGAACCAAAAACATTCAGTACTTC | CSADQGTKNIQYF
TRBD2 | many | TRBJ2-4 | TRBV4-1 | TGCGCCAGCAGCCAAACCAGGGCTACTAGCGTTCCAATAGCCAAAAACATTCAGTACTTC | CASSQTRATSVPIAKNIQYF
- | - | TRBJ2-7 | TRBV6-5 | TGTGCCAGCAGTCGGGAAAGCTCCTACGAGCAGTACTTC | CASSRESSYEQYF
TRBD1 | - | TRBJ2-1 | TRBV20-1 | TGCAGTGCACAGGACAGGGAGCTCTACAATGAGCAGTTCTTC | CSAQDRELYNEQFF
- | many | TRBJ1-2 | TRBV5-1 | TGCGCCAGCAGCCCCTCCAACAGGGCAGAAAGTGGCTACACCTTC | CASSPSNRAESGYTF
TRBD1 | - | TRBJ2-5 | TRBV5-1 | TGCGCCAGCAGCCCCTGGACAGGGGCAGAGACCCAGTACTTC | CASSPWTGAETQYF
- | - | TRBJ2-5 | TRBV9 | TGTGCCAGCAGCGTGAGGGCACAAGAGACCCAGTACTTC | CASSVRAQETQYF
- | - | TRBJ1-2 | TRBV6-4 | TGTGCCAGCAGTGCAGGGAATACTGGTGGCTACACCTTC | CASSAGNTGGYTF
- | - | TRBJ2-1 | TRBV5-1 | TGCGCCAGCAGCTTGGGTGGGGGGCAGAATGAGCAGTTCTTC | CASSLGGGQNEQFF
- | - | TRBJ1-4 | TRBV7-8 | TGTGCCAGCAGCCCTGGAGCTAATGAAAAACTGTTTTTT | CASSPGANEKLFF
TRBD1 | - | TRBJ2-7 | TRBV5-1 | TGCGCCAGCAGCTTCGGGACAGGGCAGACCTACGAGCAGTACTTC | CASSFGTGQTYEQYF
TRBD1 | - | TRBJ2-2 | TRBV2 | TGTGCCAGCAGTGGACAGGGTGCAAACACCGGGGAGCTGTTTTTT | CASSGQGANTGELFF
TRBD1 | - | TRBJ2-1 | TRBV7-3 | TGTGCCAGCAGCTTACGATCAGGGGGTAATGGTGAGCAGTTCTTC | CASSLRSGGNGEQFF
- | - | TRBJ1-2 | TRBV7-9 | TGTGCCAGCAGCTATGTAGCGGGGGCCGATTCCTATGGCTACACCTTC | CASSYVAGADSYGYTF
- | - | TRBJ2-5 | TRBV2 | TGTGCCAGCATCTTCGTGGAGACCCAGTACTTC | CASIFVETQYF
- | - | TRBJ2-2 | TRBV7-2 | TGTGCCAGCAGCTTAGGGGCAGGGAATCGGGAGCTGTTTTTT | CASSLGAGNRELFF
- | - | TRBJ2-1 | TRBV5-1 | TGCGCCAGTAGTGCGGCCGTCCTCACAAACAATGAGCAGTTCTTC | CASSAAVLTNNEQFF
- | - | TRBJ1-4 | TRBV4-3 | TGCGCCAGCAGCCCGAAAGGCTCAACTAATGAAAAACTGTTTTTT | CASSPKGSTNEKLFF
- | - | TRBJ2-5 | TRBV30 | TGTGCCTGGAGACTAGACCAAGAGACCCAGTACTTC | CAWRLDQETQYF
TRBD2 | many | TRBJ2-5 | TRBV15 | TGTGCCACCAGCAGAGATTGGGCTAGCGGAGCCAAAGAGACCCAGTACTTC | CATSRDWASGAKETQYF
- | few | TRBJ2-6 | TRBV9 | TGTGCCAGCAGCGTAGTAGGGGCCCCCTCTGGGGCCAACGTCCTGACTTTC | CASSVVGAPSGANVLTF
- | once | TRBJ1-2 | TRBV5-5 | TGTGCCAGCAGCTTGCGGGGGGATGGCTACACCTTC | CASSLRGDGYTF
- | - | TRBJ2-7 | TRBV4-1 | TGCGCCAGCAGCCAAGTTGCTACCGACGGTACCTACGAGCAGTACTTC | CASSQVATDGTYEQYF
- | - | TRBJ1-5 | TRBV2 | TGTGCCAGCAGCTCTGCAGGGATAGATCAGCCCCAGCATTTT | CASSSAGIDQPQHF
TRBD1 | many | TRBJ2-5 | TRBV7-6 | TGTGCCAGCACCTTTGGGCAGGGGGTCCGAGAGACCCAGTACTTC | CASTFGQGVRETQYF
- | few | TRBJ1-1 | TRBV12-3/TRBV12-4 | TGTGCCAGCAGTCCACGTGGGGACGGTACTGAAGCTTTCTTT | CASSPRGDGTEAFF
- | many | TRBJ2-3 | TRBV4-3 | TGCGCCAGCAGCCAGAACAGGGAAGGAGATACGCAGTATTTT | CASSQNREGDTQYF
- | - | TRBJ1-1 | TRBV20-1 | TGCAGTGCTAGAGTCTCCATGGGGAGCACTGAAGCTTTCTTT | CSARVSMGSTEAFF
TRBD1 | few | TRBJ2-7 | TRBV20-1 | TGCAGTGCTAGAAGTCAGGGGGCTAAATACGAGCAGTACTTC | CSARSQGAKYEQYF
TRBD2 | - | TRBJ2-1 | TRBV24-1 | TGTGCCACCAGTGACCCCGGGACTAGCGAGTTCTTC | CATSDPGTSEFF
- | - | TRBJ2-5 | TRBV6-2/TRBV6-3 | TGTGCCAGCAGTTACAGGGAACAAGAGACCCAGTACTTC | CASSYREQETQYF
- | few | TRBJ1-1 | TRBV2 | TGTGCCAGCAGCGATGAGGGCCTTGAAGCTTTCTTT | CASSDEGLEAFF